The rows below give T cell receptor beta chains drawn from one sample of a study of blood T cell repertoires in COVID-19. The method was immunoSEQ multiplex PCR; TCRdb's version includes in-frame clones alone and lacks a portion of them. This table has roughly 300,000 clones, around 85% appearing once. Material: PBMCs or T cells enriched from blood (not recorded which). The receptors come from a woman in her forties or fifties who had recovered from COVID-19. CDR3s include the opening cysteine and the closing phenylalanine or tryptophan.

J | length | V | CDR3
TRBJ1-1 | 13 | TRBV4-3 | CASSQDLGRGAFF
TRBJ2-5 | 15 | TRBV5-5 | CASSPGGTAQETQYF
TRBJ2-5 | 16 | TRBV18 | CASSPMGTGVVETQYF
TRBJ2-3 | 17 | TRBV7-8 | CASSLGTSGPSTDTQYF
TRBJ1-2 | 15 | TRBV5-1 | CASSPNLGTESGYTF
TRBJ2-5 | 13 | TRBV10-2 | CASSGTGKETQYF
TRBJ1-4 | 16 | TRBV7-8 | CASSSPIQTYNEKLFF
TRBJ2-7 | 15 | TRBV4-2 | CASSGTSGDFYEQYF
TRBJ1-2 | 13 | TRBV12-3/TRBV12-4 | CASSRDRVSGYTF
TRBJ1-1 | 14 | TRBV10-3 | CAISEGPGGTEAFF
TRBJ1-2 | 12 | TRBV18 | CASSTYNYGYTF
TRBJ2-3 | 15 | TRBV5-4 | CASSPPGRTGDTQYF
TRBJ2-3 | 15 | TRBV5-5 | CASSLEDTYTDTQYF
TRBJ2-5 | 15 | TRBV3-1/TRBV3-2 | CASRPGLAGGETQYF
TRBJ1-1 | 16 | TRBV5-4 | CASSLALGQGNTEAFF
TRBJ1-3 | 15 | TRBV7-9 | CASSSPGQGANTIYF
TRBJ2-5 | 13 | TRBV15 | CATARGALETQYF
TRBJ1-4 | 13 | TRBV5-1 | CASSTGGTEKLFF
TRBJ2-1 | 17 | TRBV4-3 | CASSQDWKRGGYNEQFF
TRBJ1-4 | 15 | TRBV6-5 | CASSYTTGGNEKLFF
TRBJ1-4 | 15 | TRBV7-9 | CASSLGDKTNEKLFF
TRBJ1-2 | 12 | TRBV30 | CAWRQGTRGYTF
TRBJ1-5 | 15 | TRBV19 | CASSGVRVTNQPQHF
TRBJ2-1 | 16 | TRBV5-4 | CASSLGALSSYNEQFF
TRBJ1-5 | 16 | TRBV28 | CASGLWAGESNQPQHF
TRBJ1-2 | 14 | TRBV30 | CAWSVVAQFYGYTF
TRBJ2-2 | 17 | TRBV7-9 | CASSFLPGRKNTGELFF
TRBJ2-3 | 16 | TRBV7-9 | CASSDLWTGVVGTQYF
TRBJ2-3 | 17 | TRBV5-1 | CASSLSSAGGYTDTQYF
TRBJ2-2 | 15 | TRBV6-6 | CASHPGGASPGELFF
TRBJ2-3 | 16 | TRBV29-1 | CSAGGAGGAFKDTQYF
TRBJ1-2 | 15 | TRBV6-1 | CASSEPGQGTGGYTF
TRBJ2-3 | 15 | TRBV29-1 | CSVEDPTSGTDTQYF
TRBJ1-3 | 14 | TRBV30 | CAWTILDSGNTIYF
TRBJ1-1 | 14 | TRBV6-5 | CASRVREGNTEAFF
TRBJ1-3 | 17 | TRBV23-1 | CASSQLRLPSSGNTIYF
TRBJ1-1 | 15 | TRBV3-1/TRBV3-2 | CASSQADRGDTEAFF
TRBJ1-1 | 16 | TRBV5-4 | CASSLGGAGADTEAFF
TRBJ2-7 | 12 | TRBV28 | CASSGNSYEQYF
TRBJ2-3 | 15 | TRBV5-1 | CASSLNQGAADTQYF
TRBJ1-1 | 15 | TRBV7-9 | CASSFNRDRNTEAFF
TRBJ1-5 | 15 | TRBV24-1 | CATSDPGQGDQPQHF